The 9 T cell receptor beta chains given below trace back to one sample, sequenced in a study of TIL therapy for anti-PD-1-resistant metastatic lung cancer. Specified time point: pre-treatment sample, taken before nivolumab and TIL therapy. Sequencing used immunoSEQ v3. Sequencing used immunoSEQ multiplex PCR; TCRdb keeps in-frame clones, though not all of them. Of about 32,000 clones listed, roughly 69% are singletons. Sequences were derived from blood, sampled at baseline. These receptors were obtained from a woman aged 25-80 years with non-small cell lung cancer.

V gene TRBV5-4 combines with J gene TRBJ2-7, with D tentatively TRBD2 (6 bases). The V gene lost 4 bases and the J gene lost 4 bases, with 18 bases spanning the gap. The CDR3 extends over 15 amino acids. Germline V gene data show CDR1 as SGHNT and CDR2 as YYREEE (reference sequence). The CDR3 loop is CASSPEGGALYEQYF. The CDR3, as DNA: TGTGCCAGCAGCCCGGAGGGCGGGGCCTTGTACGAGCAGTACTTC.

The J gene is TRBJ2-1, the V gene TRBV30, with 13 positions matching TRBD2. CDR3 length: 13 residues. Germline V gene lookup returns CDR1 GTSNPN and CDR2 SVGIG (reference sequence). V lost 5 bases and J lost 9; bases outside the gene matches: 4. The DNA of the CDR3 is TGTGCCTGGGGACTAGCGGGAGACGGTGAGCAGTTCTTC. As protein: CAWGLAGDGEQFF. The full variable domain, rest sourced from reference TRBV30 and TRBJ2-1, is SQTIHQWPATLVQPVGSPLSLECTVEGTSNPNLYWYRQAAGRGLQLLFYSVGIGQISSEVPQNLSASRPQDRQFILSSKKLLLSDSGFYLCAWGLAGDGEQFFGPGTRLTVL.

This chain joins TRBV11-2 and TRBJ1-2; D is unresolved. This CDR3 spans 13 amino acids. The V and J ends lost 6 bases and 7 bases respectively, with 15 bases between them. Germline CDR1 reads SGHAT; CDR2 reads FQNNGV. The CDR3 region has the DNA TGTGCCAGCAGTTTTTCAACAGCATCTGGCTACACCTTC. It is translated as CASSFSTASGYTF.

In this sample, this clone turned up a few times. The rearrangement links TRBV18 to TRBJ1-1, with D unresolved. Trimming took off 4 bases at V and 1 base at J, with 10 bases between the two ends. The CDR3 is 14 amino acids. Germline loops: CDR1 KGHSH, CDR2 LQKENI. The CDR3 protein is CASSQQNGNTEAFF. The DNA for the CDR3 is TGTGCCAGCTCACAACAGAACGGGAACACTGAAGCTTTCTTT. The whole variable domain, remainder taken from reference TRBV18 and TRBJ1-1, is NAGVMQNPRHLVRRRGQEARLRCSPMKGHSHVYWYRQLPEEGLKFMVYLQKENIIDESGMPKERFSAEFPKEGPSILRIQQVVRGDSAAYFCASSQQNGNTEAFFGQGTRLTVV.

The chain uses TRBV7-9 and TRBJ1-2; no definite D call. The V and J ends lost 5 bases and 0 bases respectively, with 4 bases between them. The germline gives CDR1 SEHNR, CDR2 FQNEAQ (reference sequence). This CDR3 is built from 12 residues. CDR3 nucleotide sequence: TGTGCCAGCAGCCCAACTAACTATGGCTACACCTTC. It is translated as CASSPTNYGYTF.

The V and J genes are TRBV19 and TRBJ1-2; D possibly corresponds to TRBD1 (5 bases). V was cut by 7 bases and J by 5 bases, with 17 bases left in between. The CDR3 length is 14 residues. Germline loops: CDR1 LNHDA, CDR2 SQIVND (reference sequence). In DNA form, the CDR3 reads TGTGCCAGTACGGTTAATGGGGACCAATATGGCTACACCTTC. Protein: CASTVNGDQYGYTF.

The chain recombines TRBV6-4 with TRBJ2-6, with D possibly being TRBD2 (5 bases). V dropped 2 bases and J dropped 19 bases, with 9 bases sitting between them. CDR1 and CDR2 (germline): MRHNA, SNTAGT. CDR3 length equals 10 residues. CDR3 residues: CASSDEGQTF. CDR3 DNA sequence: TGTGCCAGCAGTGACGAGGGCCAAACTTTC.

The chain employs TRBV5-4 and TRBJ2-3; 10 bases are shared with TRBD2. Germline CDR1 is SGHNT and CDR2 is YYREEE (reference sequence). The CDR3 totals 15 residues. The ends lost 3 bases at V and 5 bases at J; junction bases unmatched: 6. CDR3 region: CASSSLAGVGDTQYF. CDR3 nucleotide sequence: TGTGCCAGCAGCTCGCTAGCGGGAGTAGGAGATACGCAGTATTTT.

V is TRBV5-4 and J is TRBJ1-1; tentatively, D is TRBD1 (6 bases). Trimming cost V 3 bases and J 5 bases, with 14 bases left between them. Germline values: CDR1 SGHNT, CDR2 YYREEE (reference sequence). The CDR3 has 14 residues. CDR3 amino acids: CASSSDRSWTEAFF. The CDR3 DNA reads TGTGCCAGCAGCTCCGACAGGTCTTGGACTGAAGCTTTCTTT.